A selection of T cell receptor beta chains follows, all from one sample in a study of regulatory T cells in long-lasting Graves disease. Using its own MiXCR run on the multiplex PCR reads, TCRdb lists one record per CDR3 protein. This sample yields 400,000 to 500,000 distinct CDR3 sequences, of which 22% are seen a single time; approximately 14% belongs to the top ten. The source was peripheral blood mononuclear cells (PBMCs), collected when the disease was refractory, from a patient treated with antithyroid drugs. The receptors shown here come from a female donor with Graves disease. Both conserved end residues are part of each CDR3. Each record gives: V gene, CDR3 protein.

>TRBV11-2
CASSQGYFNSPLHF
>TRBV28
CAARIRKAFF
>TRBV20-1
CSARNSRNTEAFF
>TRBV2
CASSGTSFRGEQYF
>TRBV6-9
CASSYSSRESQETQYF
>TRBV4-1
CASSQDLAGGREQYF
>TRBV20-1
CSAGAGGGDTQYF
>TRBV7-9
CASSLTTGQGRDEQYF
>TRBV16
CASSQRDRGHGYTF
>TRBV11-3
CASSPNWLGVDTEAFF
>TRBV19
CASSMGVQGAYEQYF
>TRBV7-2
CASSLRQDSYEQYF
>TRBV20-1
CSASGETEIPPLHF
>TRBV28
CASTRGQTSGNTIYF
>TRBV30
CAWSGSNTGELFF
>TRBV11-3
CASSLEGGGPYQETQYF
>TRBV5-1
CASSLAGSGSTTDTQYF
>TRBV7-2
CASSLARGAETQYF
>TRBV9
CASSQFLGTGVTGELFF
>TRBV28
CASSWAIGEQYF
>TRBV20-1
CSARFRGTQETQYF
>TRBV10-3
CAIQPSGDYGYTF
>TRBV7-2
CASSLGTAGQYF
>TRBV2
CASSERTGGRKTQYF
>TRBV7-9
CASSSAKDRAYGYTF
>TRBV29-1
CSVKTGGSYEQYF
>TRBV5-6
CASSLIFAGNEKLFF
>TRBV28
CASSLRGLADTDTQYF
>TRBV28
CASSRGGGGNQPQHF
>TRBV19
CASSKWSLAGSTGELFF
>TRBV2
CASRATGQQHNEQFF
>TRBV10-2
CASSEEGPAFF
>TRBV7-8
CASRGRLGGHQETQYF
>TRBV28
CASKGRGEKLFF
>TRBV5-1
CASSLWGSSSTEAFF
>TRBV7-2
CASTPNLDSHYEQYF
>TRBV7-2
CASTTGAGETQYF
>TRBV15
CATSRDVAGKASGFYEQYF
>TRBV15
CATSPGDRGPKNIQYF
>TRBV27
CASRPMWGRNQPQHF
>TRBV6-8
CASGLRPGTGNTEAFF
>TRBV12-3/TRBV12-4
CASRLQGHNIYGYTF
>TRBV2
CASSLLAYTDTQYF
>TRBV12-3/TRBV12-4
CASSLGDRENEKLFF
>TRBV4-3
CASSQDTGLQETQYF
>TRBV7-2
CASSQLGTEVYQPQHF
>TRBV6-1
CAFWGYEQFF
>TRBV7-2
CASSLVTAGELFF
>TRBV19
CASSIPGRTEAFF
>TRBV28
CASSPTRFRRVGTNVLTF
>TRBV25-1
CASSEWGTGVETNEKLFF
>TRBV30
CAWSVLGAGGYTF
>TRBV6-2/TRBV6-3
CASSLQGHEKLFF
>TRBV12-3/TRBV12-4
CASTSSIRNQPQHF
>TRBV28
CASSLDRSRRNEKLFF
>TRBV20-1
CSASDGGPNNSPLHF
>TRBV7-9
CASRARSEGYTF
>TRBV28
CASSLLGQVGSETQYF